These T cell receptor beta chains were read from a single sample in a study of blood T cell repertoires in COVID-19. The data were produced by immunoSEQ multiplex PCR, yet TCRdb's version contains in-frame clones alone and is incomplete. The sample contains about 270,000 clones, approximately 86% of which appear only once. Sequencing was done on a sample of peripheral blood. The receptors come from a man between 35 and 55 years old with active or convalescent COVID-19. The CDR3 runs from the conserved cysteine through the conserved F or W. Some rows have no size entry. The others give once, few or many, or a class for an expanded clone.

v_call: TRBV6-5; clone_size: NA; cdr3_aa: CTTLGRDSAYEQYF
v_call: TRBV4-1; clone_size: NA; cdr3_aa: CASSPPGTGPLEQYF
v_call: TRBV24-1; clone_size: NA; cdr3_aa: CATSSRLAGESYNEQFF
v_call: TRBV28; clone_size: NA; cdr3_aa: CASSRRDYPNNEQFF
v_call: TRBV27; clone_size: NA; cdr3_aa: CASSPRQNYGYTF
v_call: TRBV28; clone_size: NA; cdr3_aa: CASSSPQGGNSPLHF
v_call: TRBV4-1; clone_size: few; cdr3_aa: CASSQDSRGTGLVTEAFF
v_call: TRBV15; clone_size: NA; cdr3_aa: CATSRDGRRNTEAFF
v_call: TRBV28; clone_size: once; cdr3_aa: CASSLPLGPNQPQHF
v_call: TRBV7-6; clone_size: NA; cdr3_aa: CASSLALMGLAGRTVTDTQYF
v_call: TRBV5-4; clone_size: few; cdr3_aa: CASSFPQENTEAFF
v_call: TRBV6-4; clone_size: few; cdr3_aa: CASSPLAGVPDTQYF
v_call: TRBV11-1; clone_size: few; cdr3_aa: CASSSRDRGNEQFF
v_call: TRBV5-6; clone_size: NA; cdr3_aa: CASSPGLTGELFF
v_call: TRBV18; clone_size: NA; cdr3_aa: CASSSGSTDTQYF
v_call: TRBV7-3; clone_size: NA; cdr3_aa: CASSYGTSSYNEQFF
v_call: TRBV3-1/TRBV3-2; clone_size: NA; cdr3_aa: CASSQDEVQETQYF
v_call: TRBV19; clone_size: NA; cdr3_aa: CASSSQGPGELFF
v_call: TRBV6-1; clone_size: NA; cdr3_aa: CASSEGQGHTYEQYF
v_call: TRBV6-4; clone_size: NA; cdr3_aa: CASSEGAANEQFF
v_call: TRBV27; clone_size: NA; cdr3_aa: CASSYIPGLGSDTQYF
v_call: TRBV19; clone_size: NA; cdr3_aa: CASSTGGSRSPLHF
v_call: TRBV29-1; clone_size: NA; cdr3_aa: CSGGGQPMGEQYF
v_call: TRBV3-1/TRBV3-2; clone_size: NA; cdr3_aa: CASSQVSTGETEAFF
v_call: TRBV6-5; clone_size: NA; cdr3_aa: CASSPGSQPQHF
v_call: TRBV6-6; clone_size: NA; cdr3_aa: CASSYSGGGGNEQFF
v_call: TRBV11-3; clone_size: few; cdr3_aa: CASSLDEGVEAFF
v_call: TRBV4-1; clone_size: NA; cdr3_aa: CASSHPRAGTQYF
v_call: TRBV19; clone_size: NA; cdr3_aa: CASSSPGRGDYGYTF
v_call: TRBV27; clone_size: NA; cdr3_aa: CASSFNSPRDRANEQFF
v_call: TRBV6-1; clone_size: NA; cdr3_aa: CASSEGGSVATQYF
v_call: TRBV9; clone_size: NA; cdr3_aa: CASSVGERGGNQETQYF
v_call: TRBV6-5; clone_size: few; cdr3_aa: CASVLFGGTSYEQYF
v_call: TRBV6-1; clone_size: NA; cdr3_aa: CASSEFGRGLRQPQHF